This is a list of T cell receptor beta chains from one sample in a study of OX40 agonist ivuxolimab in advanced cancers. Here immunoSEQ multiplex PCR was the method, and the copy in TCRdb shows in-frame clones only, minus some. Of around 70,000 clones detected, roughly 80% appear once; the ten largest clones hold 9.5% to 13%. The starting material was CD4+ or CD8+ T cells sorted from blood, obtained in a trial of the OX40 agonist ivuxolimab. Receptors originate from an adult with an advanced solid tumor such as melanoma, head and neck, liver or kidney cancer. The conserved cysteine and the conserved F or W are not part of the CDR3 here. A D gene is named only where the DNA matches it firmly. Clone size is given for some rows only: seen once, a few or many times, or a class if the clone is expanded.

>-|TRBV28|-
ASSSPLNTEAF
>-|TRBV2|-
ATLPATGPGNTIY
>-|TRBV2|-
ASSELGADTQY
>TRBD1|TRBV4-2|-
ASSQDGQGTYEQY
>TRBD2|TRBV10-3|-
AIHKPGLANTGELF
>TRBD2|TRBV27|-
ASSPLAGVGEQY
>TRBD1|TRBV6-5|-
ASSLQGAGGYT
>-|TRBV11-3|-
ASSLLENEQF
>-|TRBV9|once
ASSVDGGLVGDTQY
>TRBD1|TRBV5-4|many
ASSSALGQGEAF
>-|TRBV28|-
ASSLAGSYEQY
>-|TRBV27|once
ASSLNAGTGELF
>TRBD2|TRBV5-1|-
ASSSGEGNTGELF
>-|TRBV7-4|once
ASSLRLTDEAF
>-|TRBV18|-
ASSQGVSEASPLH
>TRBD1|TRBV19|-
ATDRGQNTEAF